This T cell receptor beta chain comes out of a study of Ad26.COV2.S vaccination and SARS-CoV-2 variants. As for the study in general: The trial was COV1001 and the donor's arm was Ad26.COV2.S. Once, or twice with 56 days between doses, Ad26.COV2.S was given intramuscularly.

Noted treatment: over 15 received Ad26.COV2.S at low or high dose, single or two shots; about 5 received placebo; per-sample allocation not given. On day 63 after the first injection, vaccine and placebo recipients gave samples. An Ad26 vector expressing Wuhan-strain SARS-CoV-2 spike constituted the vaccine. V shed 2 bases, J shed 4 bases, and the junction held 5 bases outside the gene matches. This CDR3 region has 16 residues. The V gene's germline CDR1 is MGHRA and CDR2 YSYEKL. TCRdb keeps only in-frame clones here, not all; method: immunoSEQ multiplex PCR. This sample has over 450,000 clones, with around 89% found just once.

The TCR originated in a person aged 18-65 years who received the Ad26.COV2.S COVID-19 vaccine or a placebo. Specimen: peripheral blood, collected in a trial of Ad26.COV2.S vaccine versus placebo. The chain is built from TRBV4-1 and TRBJ2-6, with 7 bases aligning to TRBD2. The CDR3 is CASSQRLADGANVLTF. The CDR3, as DNA: TGCGCCAGCAGCCAACGGCTAGCGGACGGGGCCAACGTCCTGACTTTC.